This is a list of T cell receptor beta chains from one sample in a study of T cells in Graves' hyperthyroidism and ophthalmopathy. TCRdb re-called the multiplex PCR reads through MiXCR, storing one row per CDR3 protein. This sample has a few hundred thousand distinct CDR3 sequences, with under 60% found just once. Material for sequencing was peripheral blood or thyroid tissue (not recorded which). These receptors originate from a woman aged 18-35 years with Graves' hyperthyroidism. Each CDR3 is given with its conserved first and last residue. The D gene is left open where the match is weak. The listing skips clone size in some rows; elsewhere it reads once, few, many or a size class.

CASSLAPGQGYSPLHF	TGTGCCAGCAGCTTAGCGCCTGGACAGGGGTATTCACCCCTCCACTTT	TRBV7-8	TRBJ1-6	many	TRBD1
CASSLVTGELSYEQYF	TGTGCCAGCAGCTTGGTAACGGGAGAGCTCTCCTACGAGCAGTACTTC	TRBV7-2	TRBJ2-7	.	.
CASSEQGRQGYTF	TGTGCCAGCAGTGAACAGGGACGACAGGGCTACACCTTC	TRBV2	TRBJ1-2	.	.
CASSDLAGTFYEQYF	TGTGCCAGCAGTGACCTAGCGGGAACTTTCTACGAGCAGTACTTC	TRBV25-1	TRBJ2-7	.	TRBD2
CAWSGRAEAFF	TGTGCCTGGAGTGGACGGGCTGAAGCTTTCTTT	TRBV29-1	TRBJ1-1	.	.
CASTKGGPLNTEAFF	TGCGCCAGCACCAAGGGCGGTCCTCTGAACACTGAAGCTTTCTTT	TRBV5-1	TRBJ1-1	.	.
CSARVSGNQETQYF	TGCAGTGCTAGAGTTAGCGGGAACCAAGAGACCCAGTACTTC	TRBV20-1	TRBJ2-5	.	TRBD2
CARPPWRYGYTF	TGTGCCAGACCCCCCTGGCGGTATGGCTACACCTTC	TRBV25-1	TRBJ1-2	few	.
CASGHISGANVLTF	TGTGCCAGCGGGCACATCTCTGGGGCCAACGTCCTGACTTTC	TRBV6-4	TRBJ2-6	.	.
CASSPGPSGMREQFF	TGTGCCAGCAGCCCCGGGCCTAGCGGGATGCGCGAGCAGTTCTTC	TRBV7-9	TRBJ2-1	.	TRBD2
CAGSTSGMNTGELFF	TGTGCCGGGTCCACGAGCGGGATGAACACCGGGGAGCTGTTTTTT	TRBV19	TRBJ2-2	.	TRBD2
CASSSSTAGKPQHF	TGTGCCAGCAGCTCGTCCACGGCGGGAAAGCCCCAGCATTTT	TRBV7-2	TRBJ1-5	.	.
CAGGLAGVSEQYF	TGTGCGGGCGGACTAGCGGGAGTTTCCGAGCAGTACTTC	TRBV7-7	TRBJ2-7	.	TRBD2
CASSGLQGRTEAFF	TGTGCCAGCAGCGGCCTACAGGGTCGCACTGAAGCTTTCTTT	TRBV7-2	TRBJ1-1	.	.
CASSPGNEQPQHF	TGTGCCAGCAGTCCGGGGAACGAACAGCCCCAGCATTTT	TRBV6-1	TRBJ1-5	few	.
CSARPANYGYTF	TGCAGTGCTAGACCAGCCAACTATGGCTACACCTTC	TRBV20-1	TRBJ1-2	many	.
CASTNGLWGLEQYF	TGTGCCAGCACCAACGGGCTATGGGGCTTGGAGCAGTACTTC	TRBV2	TRBJ2-7	.	.
CASSPGVAGANVLTF	TGCGCCAGCAGCCCGGGAGTTGCTGGGGCCAACGTCCTGACTTTC	TRBV5-1	TRBJ2-6	.	.
CASSGSLRGNEQFF	TGTGCCAGTAGTGGGAGCCTCAGGGGGAATGAGCAGTTCTTC	TRBV19	TRBJ2-1	once	TRBD1
CSARVGSTEAFF	TGCAGTGCTAGAGTTGGTAGCACTGAAGCTTTCTTT	TRBV20-1	TRBJ1-1	.	.
CAISEPGGYGYTF	TGTGCCATCAGTGAGCCAGGAGGGTATGGCTACACCTTC	TRBV10-3	TRBJ1-2	many	.
CASSLGPSSYEQYF	TGTGCCAGCAGCTTGGGCCCTAGCTCCTACGAGCAGTACTTC	TRBV7-7	TRBJ2-7	many	.
CASSMPRLDGYTF	TGTGCCAGTAGTATGCCCAGATTGGATGGCTACACCTTC	TRBV19	TRBJ1-2	.	.
CASSPQKAGGETQYF	TGTGCCAGCAGCCCCCAAAAAGCGGGAGGAGAGACCCAGTACTTC	TRBV7-9	TRBJ2-5	.	TRBD2
CASSPSRVQNSPLHF	TGTGCCAGCAGTCCGTCAAGGGTACAAAATTCACCCCTCCACTTT	TRBV12-3/TRBV12-4	TRBJ1-6	.	.
CAAREGTDQPQHF	TGTGCCGCGAGAGAGGGGACAGATCAGCCCCAGCATTTT	TRBV10-3	TRBJ1-5	.	TRBD1
CSVEDLTGSGANVLTF	TGCAGCGTTGAAGATCTTACTGGCTCTGGGGCCAACGTCCTGACTTTC	TRBV29-1	TRBJ2-6	many	.
CASSLADVRNYGYTF	TGTGCCAGCAGCTTGGCCGATGTACGGAACTATGGCTACACCTTC	TRBV25-1	TRBJ1-2	few	.
CSLAGTSGRASYEQYF	TGCAGCTTGGCCGGGACTAGCGGGAGGGCCTCCTACGAGCAGTACTTC	TRBV29-1	TRBJ2-7	once	TRBD2
CASIPHREAHGYTF	TGTGCCAGCATCCCCCACCGGGAAGCTCATGGCTACACCTTC	TRBV2	TRBJ1-2	few	.
CAISDLRGVGYGYTF	TGTGCCATCAGTGATCTCCGGGGGGTGGGCTATGGCTACACCTTC	TRBV10-3	TRBJ1-2	once	.
CSVLTVTNQPQHF	TGCAGCGTATTGACAGTGACCAATCAGCCCCAGCATTTT	TRBV29-1	TRBJ1-5	many	.
CASSPPGAYEQYF	TGTGCCAGTAGTCCCCCGGGGGCCTACGAGCAGTACTTC	TRBV11-2	TRBJ2-7	.	.
CSVEEGGVYGYTF	TGCAGCGTTGAAGAAGGGGGGGTCTATGGCTACACCTTC	TRBV29-1	TRBJ1-2	.	.
CASSLTGAAEQYF	TGTGCCAGCAGCTTGACAGGGGCAGCCGAGCAGTACTTC	TRBV7-2	TRBJ2-7	many	TRBD1
CASSLADGNYEQYF	TGTGCCAGCAGCTTGGCCGACGGGAACTACGAGCAGTACTTC	TRBV5-8	TRBJ2-7	few	.
CASRGWVDQPQHF	TGTGCCAGCAGGGGTTGGGTTGATCAGCCCCAGCATTTT	TRBV6-6	TRBJ1-5	.	.
CAAPLDRGNQPQHF	TGTGCCGCCCCCCTGGACAGGGGAAATCAGCCCCAGCATTTT	TRBV24-1	TRBJ1-5	.	TRBD1
CASSRTSMPGELFF	TGTGCCAGCAGTAGGACTAGTATGCCCGGGGAGCTGTTTTTT	TRBV7-2	TRBJ2-2	once	TRBD2
CASSSPRSPAYF	TGTGCCAGTAGTTCCCCCAGGTCCCCCGCATATTTT	TRBV19	TRBJ1-3	once	.
CSVDSGVDYGYTF	TGCAGCGTTGATTCCGGGGTTGACTATGGCTACACCTTC	TRBV29-1	TRBJ1-2	many	.
CASSLSSRGETQYF	TGTGCCAGCAGCTTAAGTTCTCGGGGAGAGACCCAGTACTTC	TRBV7-2	TRBJ2-5	many	.
CATERGQSYSNQPQHF	TGTGCCACTGAACGGGGGCAGTCTTATAGCAATCAGCCCCAGCATTTT	TRBV24-1	TRBJ1-5	few	.
CQCTGSQETQYF	TGCCAGTGTACAGGGTCCCAAGAGACCCAGTACTTC	TRBV20-1	TRBJ2-5	.	.
CSADRGTGNYEQYF	TGCAGCGCCGATCGGGGGACAGGGAACTACGAGCAGTACTTC	TRBV29-1	TRBJ2-7	.	TRBD1
CASSRLRNDNSPLHF	TGTGCCAGCAGCCGGCTCAGGAACGATAATTCACCCCTCCACTTT	TRBV13	TRBJ1-6	.	.
CATSRDPRGGDEQYF	TGTGCCACCAGCAGAGATCCCAGGGGTGGGGACGAGCAGTACTTC	TRBV15	TRBJ2-7	few	.
CSASYYYEQYF	TGCAGTGCAAGTTACTACTACGAGCAGTACTTC	TRBV20-1	TRBJ2-7	.	.
CASSYGRFYEQYF	TGTGCCAGCAGTTACGGTCGCTTTTACGAGCAGTACTTC	TRBV10-3	TRBJ2-7	.	.
CASSADGAGNTEAFF	TGTGCCAGCAGCGCAGACGGGGCAGGGAACACTGAAGCTTTCTTT	TRBV7-2	TRBJ1-1	.	.
CASRGSSGANVLTF	TGTGCCAGCAGGGGTTCCTCTGGGGCCAACGTCCTGACTTTC	TRBV2	TRBJ2-6	many	.
CASSFSRADYEQYF	TGTGCCAGCAGTTTTAGCAGGGCGGACTACGAGCAGTACTTC	TRBV12-3/TRBV12-4	TRBJ2-7	many	.
CASSLFPITETQYF	TGTGCCAGCAGCTTATTTCCCATAACCGAGACCCAGTACTTC	TRBV11-2	TRBJ2-5	.	.
CASSENNQPQHF	TGTGCCAGCAGTGAAAATAATCAGCCCCAGCATTTT	TRBV24-1	TRBJ1-5	.	.
CASSLTGQEQYF	TGTGCCAGCAGCTTAACGGGACAGGAGCAGTACTTC	TRBV7-3	TRBJ2-7	.	TRBD1
CASTHPGQLETQYF	TGTGCCAGCACCCACCCCGGACAGCTGGAGACCCAGTACTTC	TRBV7-9	TRBJ2-5	.	.
CASSAPGQGDTEAFF	TGTGCCAGCAGTGCTCCGGGACAGGGGGACACTGAAGCTTTCTTT	TRBV25-1	TRBJ1-1	many	TRBD1
CATSEAVGSGYSEQYF	TGTGCCACCAGTGAGGCGGTCGGGAGCGGTTATAGCGAGCAGTACTTC	TRBV24-1	TRBJ2-7	.	.
CAIGSDRGTTAGYTF	TGTGCCATCGGATCGGACAGAGGAACGACAGCTGGCTACACCTTC	TRBV10-3	TRBJ1-2	.	.
CATSSLLAGPYEQYF	TGTGCCACCAGCAGCTTGCTAGCGGGGCCCTACGAGCAGTACTTC	TRBV15	TRBJ2-7	.	TRBD2